The 28 T cell receptor beta chains below all came from one sample that was sequenced in a study of response to subunit inactivated influenza vaccine. TCRdb called the RT-PCR reads again in MiXCR, with one record for every CDR3 protein. The sample has just under 550,000 distinct CDR3 sequences; roughly a quarter are singletons. These data were also reused for a study on T cells expressing NK-cell markers. That paper notes: What made the TCR beta cDNA was 5'RACE template switching with UMIs.

This specimen consisted of CD4+ T cells sorted from PBMCs, obtained less than 13 days after vaccination. The origin of the receptors is a man aged 50 or older who received an inactivated influenza vaccine.

The CDR3 DNA reads TGTGCCAGCAGCTTAGGTGGGACACCGAACACTGAAGCTTTCTTT. Encoded protein: CASSLGGTPNTEAFF. The V call is TRBV13, the J call TRBJ1-1; D is possibly TRBD1 (6 bases). CDR1 and CDR2 (germline): PRHDT, FYEKMQ (reference sequence). Trimming left V 0 bases short and J 1 base short, with 9 bases between. The CDR3 sequence is 15 residues long.

The rearrangement uses TRBV2 and TRBJ1-2, with D maybe TRBD1 (6 bases). Germline CDR1 and CDR2: SNHLY and FYNNEI. This CDR3 has 14 amino acids. The V end was cut by 2 bases, the J end by 4 bases, with 11 bases between. CDR3 sequence reads: CASSELDSPYGYTF. The CDR3 nucleotides are TGTGCCAGCAGTGAATTGGACAGCCCCTATGGCTACACCTTC.

The rearrangement joins TRBV6-5 to TRBJ1-4; D is undetermined. From germline, CDR1 is MNHEY and CDR2 SVGAGI. Trimming stripped 4 bases from V and 11 bases from J, with 14 bases between. CDR3 length: 13 residues. The CDR3 is CASSSGVPKKLFF. The CDR3 nucleotides read TGTGCCAGCAGTTCCGGGGTCCCGAAGAAACTGTTTTTT.

This clonotype has only a few counts. The CDR3 loop is CASSPRVWANNEQFF. CDR3 bases: TGTGCCAGCAGCCCCCGAGTATGGGCCAACAATGAGCAGTTCTTC. The chain couples TRBV7-2 to TRBJ2-1; D is unclear. The CDR3 contains 15 residues. Germline V CDR1 and CDR2: SGHTA, FQGNSA. Trimming cost V 5 bases and J 5 bases, with 16 bases left between them. Drawing the rest from reference TRBV7-2 and TRBJ2-1, the complete variable domain is GAGVSQSPSNKVTEKGKDVELRCDPISGHTALYWYRQSLGQGLEFLIYFQGNSAPDKSGLPSDRFSAERTGGSVSTLTIQRTQQEDSAVYLCASSPRVWANNEQFFGPGTRLTVL.

This clonotype was observed a few times. The rearrangement uses TRBV27 and TRBJ2-1, with a possible D match to TRBD2 (5 bases). This CDR3 is built from 17 residues. V gave up 5 bases and J gave up 0 bases, with 17 bases separating them. CDR1 MNHEY and CDR2 SMNVEV come from the germline V gene (reference sequence). CDR3 in amino acids: CASSRMMGESSYNEQFF. CDR3 DNA: TGTGCCAGCAGTCGAATGATGGGAGAAAGCTCCTACAATGAGCAGTTCTTC.

This clonotype was observed a few times. The V gene is TRBV3-1, the J gene TRBJ1-6, with D possibly being TRBD1 (5 bases). The CDR3 covers 15 residues. V lost 3 bases and J lost 6, with 12 bases in between. Germline V CDR1 and CDR2: LGHDT, YNNKEL (reference sequence). CDR3 loop: CASSHSGRINSPLHF. CDR3 coding DNA: TGTGCCAGCAGCCATTCGGGACGGATTAATTCACCCCTCCACTTT.

This chain links TRBV4-1 with TRBJ2-1; 7 nucleotides match TRBD1. This CDR3 is built from 17 residues. Trimming removed 1 base from V and 2 bases from J; junction bases left unmatched: 8. CDR1 is MGHRA, CDR2 YSYEKL, per germline. The CDR3 DNA reads TGCGCCAGCAGCCAAGGCTTCCGGGACAGCCCCTACAATGAGCAGTTCTTC. Residues: CASSQGFRDSPYNEQFF.

This clonotype has a single count. An end of the junction differs from the germline gene, which may be a read error. The genes are TRBV12-3 or TRBV12-4 and TRBJ2-3, with 9 bases matching TRBD1. The CDR3 spans 12 residues. DNA of the CDR3: TGTGCCAGCAGCTTAGGGACAGGGAGGCAGTATTTT. Protein: CASSLGTGRQYF.

This rearrangement joins TRBV20-1 to TRBJ1-1, with D possibly TRBD1 on 5 matching bases. Trimming stripped 4 bases from V and 4 bases from J, with 19 bases between. Germline loops: CDR1 DFQATT, CDR2 SNEGSKA (reference sequence). This CDR3 is 15 amino acids long. The CDR3 bases are TGCAGTGCTACCTCGGGCAGGGAGGTGGGCACTGAAGCTTTCTTT. Its translation is CSATSGREVGTEAFF.

The chain combines TRBV6-2 or TRBV6-3 with TRBJ2-2; tentatively, D is TRBD2 (5 bases). Trimming took 0 bases from V and 1 from J, leaving 6 bases between them. This CDR3 is built from 15 residues. Looked up from germline, CDR1 is MNHEY and CDR2 is SVGEGT. The CDR3 nucleotides are TGTGCCAGCAGTTACTCGCGGGTGAACACCGGGGAGCTGTTTTTT. It specifies CASSYSRVNTGELFF.

This clonotype was observed many times. J is TRBJ2-5 and V is TRBV4-2; TRBD2 might be the D (6 bases). This CDR3 region has 14 residues. In germline, CDR1 is LGHNA, CDR2 YNFKEQ. The V and J ends lost 3 bases and 3 bases respectively, with 11 bases between them. CDR3 region: CASSQVGGKETQYF. Here the CDR3 DNA reads TGTGCCAGCAGCCAGGTGGGGGGTAAAGAGACCCAGTACTTC.

This clonotype was counted between two and nine times. The V and J genes are TRBV30 and TRBJ2-5; D possibly corresponds to TRBD1 (7 bases). The CDR3 loop spans 12 amino acids. Germline CDR1 and CDR2: GTSNPN and SVGIG (reference sequence). V was cut by 8 bases and J by 4 bases, with 14 bases left in between. Here the CDR3 reads CALDQGGETQYF. As DNA, the CDR3 is TGTGCCCTGGACCAGGGGGGAGAGACCCAGTACTTC.

The V call is TRBV7-2, the J call TRBJ2-1; the match to TRBD2 covers 11 bases. V shed 5 bases, J shed 9 bases, and the junction held 9 bases outside the gene matches. Germline assignment: CDR1 SGHTA and CDR2 FQGNSA. The CDR3 contains 15 residues. The CDR3 is CASSRGLAGGGEQFF. CDR3 coding DNA: TGTGCCAGCAGCCGCGGGCTAGCGGGAGGAGGTGAGCAGTTCTTC.

This clonotype has only a few counts. The chain combines TRBV12-3 or TRBV12-4 with TRBJ1-5; no clear D. Trimming removed 3 bases at V and 0 bases at J, with 12 bases between. There are 16 residues in the CDR3. The CDR3 nucleotides read TGTGCCAGCAGTTTTGGGCGGGCGACTAGCAATCAGCCCCAGCATTTT. It is translated as CASSFGRATSNQPQHF.

A word on this clonotype: The germline gene is not matched at one end of the junction; a read error may be the cause. This chain links TRBV20-1 with TRBJ2-3, with 8 bases that match TRBD2. CDR1 and CDR2 (germline): DFQATT, SNEGSKA (reference sequence). This CDR3 region has 11 residues. The CDR3, as DNA: TGCAGCGCTACGGCGGGAGGAACGCAGTATTTT. Residues: CSATAGGTQYF.

The rearrangement uses TRBV5-4 and TRBJ1-2; possible D gene TRBD1, 6 bases. Germline V gives CDR1 SGHNT, CDR2 YYREEE (reference sequence). V dropped 1 base and J dropped 0 bases, with 13 bases sitting between them. This CDR3 is 16 amino acids long. CDR3: CASSLPGDFSNYGYTF. In nucleotides, the CDR3 is TGTGCCAGCAGCTTGCCAGGGGACTTCTCTAACTATGGCTACACCTTC.

To note about this clonotype: Given a much more abundant clone one base away, this may be a read error. This CDR3 is CASRSGGYNQPQYF. The CDR3 region has the DNA TGTGCCAGCCGGTCAGGGGGTTACAATCAGCCCCAGTATTTT. V gene TRBV2 combines with J gene TRBJ1-5; 7 bases match TRBD1. The last part of the DNA fits TRBJ2-3 better; the J call may be wrong. The CDR3 consists of 14 residues. Germline lookup yields CDR1 SNHLY and CDR2 FYNNEI.

The CDR3 protein is CSARDRRAEAFF. In DNA, the CDR3 is TGCAGTGCTAGAGATCGAAGGGCTGAAGCTTTCTTT. The chain recombines TRBV20-1 with TRBJ1-1; unclear D gene. The CDR3 is 12 residues long. From germline, CDR1 is DFQATT and CDR2 SNEGSKA (reference sequence). V was clipped by 0 bases and J by 6 bases, with 8 bases between them.

This clonotype has just a few counts. This sequence joins TRBV6-2 or TRBV6-3 and TRBJ1-1, with TRBD1 as a possible D gene (5 bases). The V end was cut by 2 bases, the J end by 2 bases, with 21 bases between. The CDR3 is made up of 18 amino acids. Germline CDR1 MNHEY, CDR2 SVGEGT. The CDR3 sequence is CASSYGVPGRRANTEAFF. CDR3 sequence (DNA): TGTGCCAGCAGTTACGGGGTCCCCGGGCGCAGGGCTAACACTGAAGCTTTCTTT.

This chain connects TRBV24-1 to TRBJ2-1, with D possibly called TRBD1 or TRBD2 (7 bases each). The CDR3 contains 15 residues. V shed 3 bases and J shed 7 bases, with 15 bases lying between them. Germline V CDR1 and CDR2: KGHDR, SFDVKD. CDR3 sequence (DNA): TGTGCCACCAGTGATCCCCGACAGGGAGGGAATGAGCAGTTCTTC. Protein sequence: CATSDPRQGGNEQFF.

The chain uses TRBV5-8 and TRBJ2-5, with TRBD1 matching 7 bases. CDR1 and CDR2 (germline): SGHTS, YDEGEE. The CDR3 has 14 amino acids. Trimming at V came to 3 bases and at J to 5 bases, leaving 7 bases not matched to a gene. CDR3 nucleotides: TGTGCCAGCAGCTCCAGACAGGGTTATGAGACCCAGTACTTC. Translation gives CASSSRQGYETQYF.

V and J are TRBV27 and TRBJ2-1; 10 bases map to TRBD1. Germline V gene sequence: CDR1 MNHEY, CDR2 SMNVEV (reference sequence). V lost 3 bases and J lost 5; bases outside the gene matches: 7. The CDR3 runs to 16 residues. Here the CDR3 reads CASSFGPGQGHNEQFF. The CDR3 DNA reads TGTGCCAGCAGTTTTGGACCGGGACAGGGGCACAATGAGCAGTTCTTC.

This clonotype has just a few counts. The chain combines TRBV10-3 with TRBJ2-7; TRBD1 aligns across 7 bases. The length of the CDR3 is 12 residues. Germline V gene lookup returns CDR1 ENHRY and CDR2 SYGVKD. J was trimmed by 5 bases and V by 2 bases; bases with no gene match: 0. The CDR3 loop is CAISEDRDEQYF. Written as DNA, the CDR3 is TGTGCCATCAGTGAGGACAGGGACGAGCAGTACTTC.

In its sample, this clonotype was seen a few times. The genes are TRBV14 and TRBJ2-5; TRBD2 is a possible D gene (5 bases). V was pared by 0 bases and J by 4 bases, with 12 bases between. The length of the CDR3 is 15 residues. Germline V CDR1 and CDR2: SGHDN, FVKESK. The CDR3 region is CASSQDRRLRETQYF. CDR3 DNA sequence: TGTGCCAGCAGCCAAGATAGGAGGTTACGAGAGACCCAGTACTTC.

In this sample, this clonotype turned up a few times. This rearrangement joins TRBV4-1 to TRBJ2-1; 12 bases match TRBD2. Germline values: CDR1 MGHRA, CDR2 YSYEKL. V lost 0 bases, J lost 8 bases, and 14 bases stayed unmatched. The CDR3 totals 19 residues. CDR3 residues: CASSQDRSRASGRVDEQFF. For the CDR3, the DNA is TGCGCCAGCAGCCAAGATAGATCCAGGGCTAGCGGGAGGGTGGATGAGCAGTTCTTC.

The rearrangement links TRBV11-2 to TRBJ1-1, with 9 positions matching TRBD1. The V gene end was trimmed by 5 bases and the J gene end by 4 bases; junction bases not matched to a gene: 8. This CDR3 has 15 amino acids. The germline V gene encodes CDR1 SGHAT and CDR2 FQNNGV. The CDR3 spells CASSAGQGRGTEAFF. For the CDR3, the DNA is TGTGCCAGCAGCGCAGGACAGGGGCGAGGCACTGAAGCTTTCTTT.

This clonotype has just a few counts. The chain couples TRBV12-3 or TRBV12-4 to TRBJ1-3, with 7 bases matching TRBD1. The CDR3 has 16 amino acids. Trimming at V came to 4 bases and at J to 1 base, leaving 7 bases not matched to a gene. The chain's CDR3 is CASSSRGGVSGNTIYF. The DNA of the CDR3 is TGTGCCAGCAGTTCCAGGGGGGGGGTTTCTGGAAACACCATATATTTT.

This clonotype was detected only a few times. The CDR3 coding sequence is TGTGCCACACGCCCGCAGGATTGCTCGAGCTCCTACAATGAGCAGTTCTTC. It encodes CATRPQDCSSSYNEQFF. The chain links TRBV14 to TRBJ2-1, with no clear D. The CDR3 is made up of 17 amino acids. V was shortened by 10 bases and J by 0 bases, with 22 bases between the two germline ends. Germline V gives CDR1 SGHDN, CDR2 FVKESK.